This T cell receptor beta chain was sequenced during a study of shared clonotypes between healthy human individuals (dated by TCRdb to the early 2020s). Study-wide context: The cohort comprised a couple of women and three men aged 18 to 49 years. Per donor, three plates each were used for CD4 naive and CD4 memory, two for CD8 naive, and one for CD8 memory. To estimate repertoire size and how much clonotype sharing occurs between individuals, the study deeply sequenced the blood TCR repertoires of several healthy adults. Libraries were prepared and TCR repertoires were sequenced by different laboratories using diverse techniques, in order to increase sequencing depth and limit assay-specific biases. Each donor's leukapheresis produced roughly between roughly 0.85 and 9 billion PBMCs. Overall study results and their limits: Rarefaction of sorted-subset datasets indicated incomplete sequencing despite the large sequencing depth. Sharing across several donors was observed for around 5% of naive CD4, over 3% of naive CD8, 2% to 2.5% of memory CD4, and less than 0.45% of memory CD8 clonotypes. Sampling was limited to blood, and TCR repertoires in tissue likely differ from TCR repertoires in blood. Estimated clonotype richness was generally larger for naive than for memory subsets. Pairwise subsampling led to the expectation that sequencing depth would affect the degree of clonotype sharing among donors. Compared with non-shared clonotypes, clonotypes shared by all four sorted-subset donors had higher generation probabilities. The small number of donors limited the genetic and exposure-history diversity represented.

Healthy HIV-negative adults with no recently reported acute infections or vaccinations were included as donors. Every donor was a Caucasian adult living in Nashville, Tennessee, USA. The CD8 memory samples were a combination of magnetically selected CD45RO+ cells and CCR7-negative CD45RA+ effector memory (TemRA) cells. Blood was collected by leukapheresis, and PBMCs were isolated by Ficoll-Histopaque density gradient centrifugation and then cryopreserved in liquid nitrogen vapor phase. Purity and quantity of every magnetically sorted T cell population were checked by analytical flow cytometry. From each sorted fraction, genomic DNA was isolated and quantified by UV absorbance on a Nanodrop 2000c. The CDR3 runs 14 amino acids, cysteine and phenylalanine included. Only the CDR3 part of the read is kept: 42 bases, read in frame from the first base. The CDR1 and CDR2 encoded by the germline V gene (reference sequence) are MNHNY and SVGAGI. V lost 8 bases and J lost 5 bases, and the count of bases not matched to a germline gene is 10.

TCR CDR3 regions were amplified from genomic DNA by multiplex PCR using the deep immunoSEQ assay. Extracted genomic DNA from each cell subset was distributed evenly across all wells of several immunoSEQ 96-well plates, and each plate was treated as a replicate. Each replicate PCR for sorted subsets received roughly 200 ng genomic DNA, equal to about 30,000 T cell genomes. Purified libraries were measured with a Qubit 3.0 fluorometer, size-checked on a Bioanalyzer 2100, and measured again with the KAPA Library Quantification kit. Each immunoSEQ 96-well plate was sequenced on its own single-read 150-cycle Illumina NextSeq 550 flow cell. Regarding the original processing steps: The immunoSEQ output contained only junctional sequences without quality scores, so filtering could not match that applied to full-length reads. To assign V/J genes and CDR3, sequences were annotated using PyIR, a Python wrapper for IgBLAST v1.9, with IMGT germline references. Reads with weak V/J assignments (E-value above 1e-6), missing CDR3, stop codons, out-of-frame junctions, or ambiguous translated residues were removed. A V3J clonotype was defined by an identical inferred V gene, J gene, and CDR3 amino acid sequence. Percentage overlap between repertoires was computed as shared unique clonotypes divided by the size of the smaller repertoire. Repertoire richness was assessed with RTK rarefaction, the Chao1 estimator, and Recon v2.1 estimates of unobserved clonotypes. OLGA was used to compute generation probabilities for all TCRbeta clonotypes that the gDNA method yielded from a few donors. Sourced from immuneACCESS, this table was stored by TCRdb with only in-frame sequences that have V and J called. A share of the clones is absent; for the studies checked, an unresolved V gene accounts for under half, and the remainder has no known explanation. V, J and clone size are taken as reported in that table, and D and trimming were inferred from the DNA itself. The table for this sample lists roughly 300,000 clones; roughly 84% of them were counted only once. The top ten clonotypes cover around 15% of the sample.

This clone was observed once. Its antigen is currently not known. The sample holds no much larger clone one base away, and base qualities are not on file. Input material: memory CD8+ T cells sorted from blood. Read against the paper, the sample's cell subset or site label means: CD45RO+ cells pooled with CCR7-negative TemRA cells. The rearrangement joined TRBV6-6 to TRBJ2-7, with 9 bases in between that match TRBD2. This clonotype originated in a man aged 18 to 30 in good health. The DNA sequence reads TGTGCCAGCTGCGTCATAGCGGGAGTCGACGAGCAGTACTTC. Its product reads: CASCVIAGVDEQYF.